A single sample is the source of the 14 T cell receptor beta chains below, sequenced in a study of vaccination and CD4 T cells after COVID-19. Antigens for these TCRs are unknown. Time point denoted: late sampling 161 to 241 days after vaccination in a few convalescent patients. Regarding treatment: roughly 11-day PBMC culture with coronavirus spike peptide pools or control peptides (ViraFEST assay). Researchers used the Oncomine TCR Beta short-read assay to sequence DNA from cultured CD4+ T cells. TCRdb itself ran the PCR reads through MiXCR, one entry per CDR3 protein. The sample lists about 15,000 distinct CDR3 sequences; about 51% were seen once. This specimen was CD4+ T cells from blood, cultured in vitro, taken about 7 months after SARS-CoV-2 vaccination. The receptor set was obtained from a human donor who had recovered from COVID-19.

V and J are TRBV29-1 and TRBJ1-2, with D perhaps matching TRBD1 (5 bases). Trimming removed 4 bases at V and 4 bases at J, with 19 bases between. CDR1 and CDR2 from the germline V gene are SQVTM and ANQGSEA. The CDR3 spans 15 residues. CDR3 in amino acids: CSVGALGPIPYGYTF. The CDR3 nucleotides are TGCAGCGTTGGTGCCCTGGGACCGATCCCCTATGGCTACACCTTC.

The chain's CDR3 is CASSLGLIREQYF. CDR3 bases: TGTGCCAGCAGCTTAGGTCTGATCCGCGAGCAGTACTTC. The rearrangement uses TRBV7-2 and TRBJ2-7; no clear D gene. Germline V gene data show CDR1 as SGHTA and CDR2 as FQGNSA. V was clipped by 1 base and J by 6 bases, with 10 bases between them. The CDR3 has 13 amino acids. The complete variable domain, with remaining parts taken from reference TRBV7-2 and TRBJ2-7, reads GAGVSQSPSNKVTEKGKDVELRCDPISGHTALYWYRQSLGQGLEFLIYFQGNSAPDKSGLPSDRFSAERTGGSVSTLTIQRTQQEDSAVYLCASSLGLIREQYFGPGTRLTVT.

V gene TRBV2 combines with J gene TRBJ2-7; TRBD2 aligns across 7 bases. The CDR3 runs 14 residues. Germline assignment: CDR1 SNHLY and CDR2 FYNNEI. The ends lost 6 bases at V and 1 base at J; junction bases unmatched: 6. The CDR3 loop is CASRGGLVSYEQYF. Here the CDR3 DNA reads TGTGCCAGCAGGGGAGGACTAGTATCCTACGAGCAGTACTTC.

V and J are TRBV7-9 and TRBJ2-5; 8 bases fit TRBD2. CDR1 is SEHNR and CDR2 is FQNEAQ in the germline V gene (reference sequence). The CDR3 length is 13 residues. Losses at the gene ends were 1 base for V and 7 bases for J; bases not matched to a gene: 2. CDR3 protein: CASSLDGGGTQYF. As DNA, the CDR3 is TGTGCCAGCAGCTTAGACGGGGGGGGGACCCAGTACTTC.

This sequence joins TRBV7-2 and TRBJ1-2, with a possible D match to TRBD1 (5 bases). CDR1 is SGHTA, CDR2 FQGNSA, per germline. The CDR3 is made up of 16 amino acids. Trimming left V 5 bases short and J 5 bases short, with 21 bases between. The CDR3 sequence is CASSQVQVRRPYGYTF. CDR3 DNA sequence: TGTGCCAGCAGCCAAGTACAGGTCCGGCGACCTTATGGCTACACCTTC.

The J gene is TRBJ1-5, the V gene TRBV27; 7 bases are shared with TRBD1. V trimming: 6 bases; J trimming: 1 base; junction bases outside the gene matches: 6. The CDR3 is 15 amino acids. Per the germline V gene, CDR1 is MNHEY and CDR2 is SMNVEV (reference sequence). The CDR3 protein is CASSPTGNSNQPQHF. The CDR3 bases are TGTGCCAGCAGCCCGACAGGGAACAGCAATCAGCCCCAGCATTTT.

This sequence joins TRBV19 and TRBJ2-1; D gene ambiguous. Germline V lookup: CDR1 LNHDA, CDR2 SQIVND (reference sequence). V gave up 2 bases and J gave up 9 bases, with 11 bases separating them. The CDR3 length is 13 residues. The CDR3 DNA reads TGTGCCAGTAGTATATGGAGCGTCAGTGAGCAGTTCTTC. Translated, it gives CASSIWSVSEQFF.

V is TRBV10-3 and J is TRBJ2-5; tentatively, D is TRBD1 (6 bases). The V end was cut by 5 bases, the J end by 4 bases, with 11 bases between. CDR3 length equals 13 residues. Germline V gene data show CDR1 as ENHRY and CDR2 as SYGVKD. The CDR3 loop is CAISKQGAETQYF. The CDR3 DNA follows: TGTGCCATCAGTAAACAGGGAGCAGAGACCCAGTACTTC.

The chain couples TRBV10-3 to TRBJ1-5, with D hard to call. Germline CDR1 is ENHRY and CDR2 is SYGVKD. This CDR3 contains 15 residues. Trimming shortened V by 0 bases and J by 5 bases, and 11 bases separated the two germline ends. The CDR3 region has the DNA TGTGCCATCAGTGAGTCGACGGGGATGGATCAGCCCCAGCATTTT. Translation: CAISESTGMDQPQHF.

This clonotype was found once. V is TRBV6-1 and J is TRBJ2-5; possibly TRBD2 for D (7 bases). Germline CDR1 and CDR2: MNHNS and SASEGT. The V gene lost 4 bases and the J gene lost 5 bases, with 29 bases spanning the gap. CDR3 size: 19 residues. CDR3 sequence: CASSGIRGGGRITDETQYF. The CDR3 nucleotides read TGTGCCAGCAGTGGGATCAGGGGCGGGGGCCGCATCACGGATGAGACCCAGTACTTC.

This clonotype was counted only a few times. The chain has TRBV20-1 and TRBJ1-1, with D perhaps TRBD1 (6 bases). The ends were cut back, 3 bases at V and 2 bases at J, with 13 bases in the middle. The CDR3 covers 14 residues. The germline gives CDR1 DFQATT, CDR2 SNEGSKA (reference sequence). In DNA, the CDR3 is TGCAGTGCTAGTGAGGCAGGGGCTAACACTGAAGCTTTCTTT. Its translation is CSASEAGANTEAFF.

In DNA form, the CDR3 reads TGTGCCAGCAACCCGACAGGGCCTAACTATGGCTACACCTTC. This sequence encodes CASNPTGPNYGYTF. The chain combines TRBV28 with TRBJ1-2; the match to TRBD1 covers 7 bases. The trim removed 7 bases at V and 0 bases at J, leaving 5 bases unmatched. Germline CDR1 is MDHEN and CDR2 is SYDVKM. CDR3 length: 14 residues.

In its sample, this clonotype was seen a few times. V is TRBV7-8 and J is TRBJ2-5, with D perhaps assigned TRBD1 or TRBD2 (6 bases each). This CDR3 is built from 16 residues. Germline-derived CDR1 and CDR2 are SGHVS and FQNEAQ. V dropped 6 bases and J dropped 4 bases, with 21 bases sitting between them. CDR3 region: CASRRRGRGWGETQYF. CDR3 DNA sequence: TGTGCCAGCAGGCGGCGGGGCAGGGGTTGGGGAGAGACCCAGTACTTC.

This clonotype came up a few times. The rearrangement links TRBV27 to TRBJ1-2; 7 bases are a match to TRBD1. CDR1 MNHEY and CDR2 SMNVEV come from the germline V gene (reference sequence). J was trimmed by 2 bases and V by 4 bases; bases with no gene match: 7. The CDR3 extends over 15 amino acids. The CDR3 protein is CASSSLPTGNYGYTF. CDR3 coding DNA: TGTGCCAGCAGTTCCCTCCCGACAGGGAACTATGGCTACACCTTC.